These 20 T cell receptor beta chains were sequenced from one sample in a study of molecular identifiers for immune sequencing clone quantification. One entry per CDR3 protein results from TCRdb running MiXCR on the PCR reads. The sample has some 590,000 distinct CDR3 sequences; around 25% are singletons. Sample: naive CD8+ T cells from blood, with Jurkat cell RNA spiked in. The subset denotes: FACS-sorted CD8+CD4-CCR7+CD45RA+ naive T cells. The source is a human donor in good health. Some libraries in this study had Jurkat cell RNA spiked in.

Note on this clonotype: A much more abundant neighbour one base away suggests this may be a read error. The genes are TRBV5-3 and TRBJ2-7; 10 bases align to TRBD1. TRBV5-3 is noted as an ORF with a role that remains uncertain. The CDR3 runs to 17 residues. CDR3 residues: CASSLTGGQGVSDEQYF. In nucleotides, the CDR3 is TGTGCCAGCAGCTTGACTGGAGGACAGGGGGTATCGGACGAGCAGTACTTC.

This clonotype was found many times. The genes are TRBV6-5 and TRBJ2-1, with D perhaps being TRBD1 or TRBD2 (5 bases each). This CDR3 region has 13 residues. V was trimmed by 5 bases and J by 9 bases, leaving 14 bases between them. The V gene's germline CDR1 is MNHEY and CDR2 SVGAGI. CDR3 in amino acids: CASSPGHRGEQFF. DNA of the CDR3: TGTGCCAGCAGTCCCGGACATCGGGGTGAGCAGTTCTTC.

This sequence joins TRBV4-3 and TRBJ2-3; D gene ambiguous. Germline values: CDR1 LGHNA, CDR2 YSLEER. This CDR3 has 15 residues. The germline V and J ends were trimmed by 0 bases and 4 bases, with 11 bases remaining between them. CDR3 sequence (DNA): TGCGCCAGCAGCCAAGATTTTACGATGCCAGATACGCAGTATTTT. Protein product: CASSQDFTMPDTQYF.

This clonotype was picked up many times. V gene TRBV2 combines with J gene TRBJ2-7; D is uncertain. V lost 6 bases to trimming and J lost 3 bases, with 3 bases between them. The germline gives CDR1 SNHLY, CDR2 FYNNEI. The CDR3 runs to 10 residues. The CDR3 sequence is CASSGYEQYF. CDR3 nucleotides: TGTGCCAGCAGCGGCTACGAGCAGTACTTC. Drawing the rest from reference TRBV2 and TRBJ2-7, the complete variable domain is EPEVTQTPSHQVTQMGQEVILRCVPISNHLYFYWYRQILGQKVEFLVSFYNNEISEKSEIFDDQFSVERPDGSNFTLKIRSTKLEDSAMYFCASSGYEQYFGPGTRLTVT.

This chain joins TRBV11-2 and TRBJ2-2, with a possible D match to TRBD1 (5 bases). The CDR3 is made up of 15 amino acids. Trimming shortened V by 1 base and J by 8 bases, and 14 bases separated the two germline ends. Germline lookup yields CDR1 SGHAT and CDR2 FQNNGV. The DNA for the CDR3 is TGTGCCAGCAGCTTAGTTCCAGGGATGAGTGGGGAGCTGTTTTTT. Amino acid sequence: CASSLVPGMSGELFF.

As to this clonotype: One junction end does not reproduce the germline sequence, and a read error may be involved. This chain connects TRBV27 to TRBJ2-7, with D hard to call. Germline-derived CDR1 and CDR2 are MNHEY and SMNVEV (reference sequence). This CDR3 comprises 14 residues. The CDR3 DNA reads as TGTGCTAGCAAGGAAACACGCCGCTCCTACGAGCAGTACTTC. This gives the protein CASKETRRSYEQYF.

This clonotype was counted at least ten times. The rearrangement links TRBV4-3 to TRBJ2-7; TRBD1 matches at 10 bases. The junction had 4 bases not matched to a gene; V was cut back by 3 bases and J by 2 bases. Germline values: CDR1 LGHNA, CDR2 YSLEER. This CDR3 contains 15 residues. This CDR3 reads CASSQGTGVAYEQYF. The CDR3 DNA follows: TGCGCCAGCAGCCAGGGGACAGGGGTAGCCTACGAGCAGTACTTC.

Regarding this clonotype: A clone one base away is much larger, so this may be a read error. This CDR3 fails to terminate in the conserved phenylalanine or tryptophan, so it likely reflects a read error. J is TRBJ2-7 and V is TRBV7-9; unclear D gene. CDR3 length equals 12 residues. Germline loops: CDR1 SEHNR, CDR2 FQNEAQ (reference sequence). CDR3 DNA: TGTGCCAGCAGCCCCAGGTCCTTCGAGCAGTACTTA. Amino acid sequence: CASSPRSFEQYL.

V usage is TRBV2 and J usage is TRBJ2-2; D is undetermined. Trimming removed 2 bases at V and 6 bases at J, with 4 bases between. The germline V gene has CDR1 SNHLY and CDR2 FYNNEI. The CDR3 length is 12 residues. The CDR3 DNA follows: TGTGCCAGCAGTGAATTATCCGGGGAGCTGTTTTTT. It is translated as CASSELSGELFF.

This clonotype was found many times. The chain links TRBV20-1 to TRBJ2-3; tentative D call: TRBD2 (6 bases). The germline V and J ends were trimmed by 5 bases and 2 bases, with 20 bases remaining between them. Germline-derived CDR1 and CDR2 are DFQATT and SNEGSKA (reference sequence). CDR3 length: 16 residues. CDR3 DNA: TGCAGTGCTCGAGCGGGTGCAGGGACCCTCACAGATACGCAGTATTTT. Translating it yields CSARAGAGTLTDTQYF.

The chain is built from TRBV13 and TRBJ2-7; a possible D gene is TRBD1 (6 bases). CDR1 is PRHDT, CDR2 FYEKMQ, per germline (reference sequence). V shed 10 bases and J shed 8 bases, with 21 bases lying between them. The length of the CDR3 is 13 residues. DNA for the CDR3: TGTGCCACAGGGGACCCCCAGGGGCGCAAGCAGTACTTC. Its translation: CATGDPQGRKQYF.

This clonotype was detected many times. The chain is built from TRBV7-9 and TRBJ1-4, with 7 bases lining up with TRBD1. The junction had 3 bases not matched to a gene; V was cut back by 5 bases and J by 3 bases. The germline CDR1 and CDR2 sequences are SEHNR and FQNEAQ (reference sequence). The CDR3 runs 14 residues. CDR3 protein: CASSVDRSNEKLFF. The CDR3 DNA sequence: TGTGCCAGCAGCGTGGACAGGTCTAATGAAAAACTGTTTTTT.

The J gene is TRBJ2-2, the V gene TRBV5-6, with TRBD2 matching over 8 bases. This CDR3 has 17 residues. Germline CDR1 reads SGHDT; CDR2 reads YYEEEE. After removal of 5 bases from V and 4 bases from J, the junction contained 13 bases not matched to a gene. DNA of the CDR3: TGTGCCAGCAGTCTATCGACGGGAGGGTCGAGCACCGGGGAGCTGTTTTTT. Translating it yields CASSLSTGGSSTGELFF. The variable domain in full, completed from reference TRBV5-6 and TRBJ2-2, reads DAGVTQSPTHLIKTRGQQVTLRCSPKSGHDTVSWYQQALGQGPQFIFQYYEEEERQRGNFPDRFSGHQFPNYSSELNVNALLLGDSALYLCASSLSTGGSSTGELFFGEGSRLTVL.

DNA for the CDR3: TGTGCCAGCAAACTGGATAGGGACGCACGTAACTATGGCTACACCTTC. This encodes CASKLDRDARNYGYTF. V and J are TRBV6-2 or TRBV6-3 and TRBJ1-2; D is possibly TRBD1 (5 bases). The CDR3 runs to 16 residues. V lost 7 bases and J lost 1, with 19 bases in between. Germline V lookup: CDR1 MNHEY, CDR2 SVGEGT.

This clonotype was seen many times. The CDR3, as DNA: TGCAGCGTTGAATCATCGGGGGCCGGGAGCAATCAGCCCCAGCATTTT. Translated, it gives CSVESSGAGSNQPQHF. The chain couples TRBV29-1 to TRBJ1-5; possibly TRBD1 for D (6 bases). The CDR3 sequence is 16 residues long. Germline CDR1 is SQVTM and CDR2 is ANQGSEA. Trimming shortened V by 2 bases and J by 1 base, and 15 bases separated the two germline ends.

This clonotype was detected ten times or more. The rearrangement joins TRBV28 to TRBJ1-2; maybe TRBD1 (5 bases). The CDR3 consists of 14 residues. V was pared by 5 bases and J by 4 bases, with 14 bases between. The germline V gene has CDR1 MDHEN and CDR2 SYDVKM. The CDR3 sequence: CASSPPLQVYGYTF. CDR3 coding DNA: TGTGCCAGCAGTCCCCCCCTACAGGTCTATGGCTACACCTTC.

This clonotype was observed many times. V is TRBV28 and J is TRBJ2-6; D is unclear. Deletions cut 2 bases from V and 0 bases from J, with 17 bases between. The CDR3 consists of 19 residues. The germline gives CDR1 MDHEN, CDR2 SYDVKM. This chain's CDR3 is CASSLPTVFPLSGANVLTF. The CDR3 nucleotides are TGTGCCAGCAGTTTACCCACAGTTTTCCCCCTCTCTGGGGCCAACGTCCTGACTTTC.

The genes are TRBV6-2 or TRBV6-3 and TRBJ1-5, with TRBD1 matching over 9 bases. Trimming at V came to 5 bases and at J to 3 bases, leaving 17 bases not matched to a gene. The V gene's germline CDR1 is MNHEY and CDR2 SVGEGT. The CDR3 loop spans 19 amino acids. CDR3 sequence: CASSVKQGAVGVNNQPQHF. For the CDR3, the DNA is TGTGCCAGCAGTGTTAAACAGGGGGCTGTAGGTGTGAACAATCAGCCCCAGCATTTT.

This clonotype was observed a handful of times. The CDR3 sequence is CASTSNPGQGYEQYF. CDR3 sequence (DNA): TGTGCCAGCACTTCCAATCCGGGACAGGGCTACGAGCAGTACTTC. The rearrangement joins TRBV27 to TRBJ2-7; TRBD1 matches at 9 bases. The CDR3 has 15 residues. Trimming removed 7 bases from V and 3 bases from J; junction bases left unmatched: 10. Germline CDR1 is MNHEY and CDR2 is SMNVEV (reference sequence).

V gene TRBV7-9 combines with J gene TRBJ2-5, with 8 nucleotides matching TRBD1. Germline V gene lookup returns CDR1 SEHNR and CDR2 FQNEAQ (reference sequence). Trimming took 4 bases from V and 5 from J; bases not matched to a gene: 6. The CDR3 covers 14 residues. CDR3 coding DNA: TGTGCCAGCAGCTCGGCAGGGGGCCATGAGACCCAGTACTTC. Encoded protein: CASSSAGGHETQYF.